The following is a T cell receptor (beta chain) sequence with its context. What it binds is not known. The data originate from a study of cytomegalovirus exposure and HLA in healthy donors. Trimming removed 6 bases from V and 7 bases from J; junction bases left unmatched: 11. The CDR3 is 15 amino acids. The germline gives CDR1 MDHEN, CDR2 SYDVKM. Use of 60 Vbeta and 13 Jbeta primers characterized the PCR. Assay used: immunoSEQ multiplex PCR; TCRdb lists only in-frame clones, some missing. The table shows more than 100,000 clones, with 79% occurring only once. Study conclusions and caveats: There were some V segments, including TRBV6-2 and TRBV6-3, excluded as indistinguishable.

J is TRBJ2-7 and V is TRBV28; 11 bases are shared with TRBD1. The source of this sequence is a man aged 45-65 years in good health and CMV-seropositive. Sequencing was performed on PBMCs. CDR3 protein: CASSPGTGGMGEQYF. CDR3 nucleotide sequence: TGTGCCAGCAGCCCCGGGACAGGGGGAATGGGGGAGCAGTACTTC.